This TCR beta chain originates from a study of CD8+CD57+ T cells in acquired aplastic anemia. About the study: Recorded DNA amounts for sorted CD4+ and CD8+ cells had an average of approximately 3 ug. An average of approximately 11 million reads for CD4+ cells was obtained from healthy donors.

Overall study results and limits: Patients and controls were found to share fewer than 35 CD8+ CDR3 sequences. CD8+ Simpson's diversity did not differ significantly between patients and controls.

This clonotype has ten or more counts. The antigen is not known. Template material for TCR beta VDJ and CDR3 profiling consisted of genomic DNA. TCRdb ran MiXCR on the reads and lists one entry per CDR3 protein. The table has fewer than 70,000 distinct CDR3 sequences, around half seen once; the top ten hold approximately 8.6%. Sequenced input: sorted CD4+, CD8+, or CD8+CD57+ T cells (not recorded which) from PBMCs. The clonotype originates from a human donor in good health, serving as a control.

The CDR3 DNA follows: TGTGCCAGCAGCCGAATCCCTAGCGGGAGGGTCGGGGACCAAGAGACCCAGTACTTC. Its translation is CASSRIPSGRVGDQETQYF. The chain combines TRBV7-9 with TRBJ2-5; 12 nucleotides agree with TRBD2. Germline values: CDR1 SEHNR, CDR2 FQNEAQ (reference sequence). The length of the CDR3 is 19 residues. V shed 5 bases, J shed 0 bases, and the junction held 13 bases outside the gene matches.